This TCR beta chain derives from a study of T cells in Graves' hyperthyroidism and ophthalmopathy. Study observations and caveats: Ophthalmopathy onset followed model prediction by a median around 6.6 months.

Using RNA transcripts as the source, TCR beta CDR3 regions were amplified. During a first-round RT-PCR of the TCR CDR3, the HTBI primer set was used. TCRdb re-called the multiplex PCR reads with MiXCR, one entry per CDR3 protein. Of some 570,000 distinct CDR3 sequences listed, roughly 15% are singletons. This clonotype has ten or more counts. The antigen is undetermined. Germline V gene data show CDR1 as MDHEN and CDR2 as SYDVKM. The CDR3 covers 16 residues. After removal of 5 bases from V and 6 bases from J, the junction contained 10 bases not matched to a gene. Ophthalmopathy cases scored 3 or more on the Clinical Activity Score and 4 or more on NOSPECS grade, with duration below 3 months. Fresh peripheral blood, approximately 9.1 ml, was the source of the PBMCs.

The sequence was collected from a woman aged 18-35 years with Graves' ophthalmopathy. The rearrangement links TRBV28 to TRBJ2-3, with 11 bases aligning to TRBD1. Sequencing was performed on blood. The CDR3 reads CASSPGQGAAADTQYF. The CDR3 DNA reads TGTGCCAGCAGTCCTGGACAGGGGGCTGCAGCGGATACGCAGTATTTT.